A single sample is the source of the 20 T cell receptor beta chains below, sequenced in a study of blood T cell repertoires in COVID-19. Sequenced by immunoSEQ multiplex PCR; TCRdb stores in-frame clones only, minus some. This sample yields around 120,000 clones, of which roughly 69% are seen a single time; roughly 2.2% belongs to the top ten. Sequenced sample: peripheral blood. These receptors were obtained from a woman in her 70s with acute or convalescent COVID-19.

The rearrangement joins TRBV5-1 to TRBJ1-1; possible D gene TRBD1, 6 bases. The V gene lost 2 bases and the J gene lost 5 bases, with 10 bases spanning the gap. In germline, CDR1 is SGHRS, CDR2 YFSETQ. The CDR3 has 13 residues. This CDR3 reads CASSLYQGTEAFF. In DNA form, the CDR3 reads TGCGCCAGCAGCTTATACCAGGGGACTGAAGCTTTCTTT.

This chain uses TRBV3-1 (or the pseudogene TRBV3-2) with TRBJ2-7; 9 bases are a match to TRBD1. Germline CDR1 and CDR2: LGHDT and YNNKEL (reference sequence). V shed 4 bases, J shed 9 bases, and the junction held 10 bases outside the gene matches. The CDR3 is 14 amino acids. The CDR3 loop is CASSPIGQGTGQYF. The CDR3 coding sequence is TGTGCCAGCAGCCCGATAGGACAGGGGACGGGGCAGTACTTC.

The chain has TRBV28 and TRBJ1-2; TRBD1 agrees at 9 bases. The CDR3 consists of 15 residues. The V segment lost 8 bases and the J segment 4 bases; nucleotides outside the gene matches: 11. CDR1 is MDHEN, CDR2 SYDVKM, per germline. CDR3 loop: CASGDRAGFGYGYTF. The DNA for the CDR3 is TGTGCCAGCGGGGACAGGGCCGGATTTGGCTATGGCTACACCTTC.

The chain couples TRBV7-2 to TRBJ1-1; 8 bases fit TRBD1. The junction had 7 bases not matched to a gene; V was cut back by 4 bases and J by 9 bases. Germline CDR1 SGHTA, CDR2 FQGNSA. This CDR3 spans 13 amino acids. CDR3 sequence reads: CASSSTGQGQAFF. In nucleotides, the CDR3 is TGTGCCAGCAGCTCTACCGGACAGGGACAAGCTTTCTTT.

V and J are TRBV4-1 and TRBJ2-7, with 9 bases that match TRBD2. The CDR3 is 16 residues long. Trimming took 0 bases from V and 1 from J; bases not matched to a gene: 4. Per the germline V gene, CDR1 is MGHRA and CDR2 is YSYEKL. The CDR3 loop reads CASSQDLAGVSYEQYF. CDR3 sequence (DNA): TGCGCCAGCAGCCAAGATTTAGCGGGAGTATCCTACGAGCAGTACTTC.

A word on this clone: A read error may produce the germline difference seen at one junction end. This CDR3 is CASSPGAPPETQYF. The CDR3 nucleotides read TGCGCCAGCAGCCCAGGTGCCCCCCCAGAGACGCAGTATTTT. This chain links TRBV4-1 with TRBJ2-3; D remains ambiguous. This CDR3 spans 14 amino acids. Germline V lookup: CDR1 MGHRA, CDR2 YSYEKL.

The gene calls are TRBV19 and TRBJ2-1; TRBD2 agrees at 11 bases. The CDR3 is 17 residues long. Germline assignment: CDR1 LNHDA and CDR2 SQIVND (reference sequence). J gave up 5 bases and V 6 bases, and 12 bases lay outside the gene matches. The CDR3 spells CASSKLAGVNRDNEQFF. The CDR3 DNA follows: TGTGCCAGTAGCAAACTAGCGGGAGTAAATCGGGACAATGAGCAGTTCTTC.

The J gene is TRBJ2-1, the V gene TRBV2, with D possibly matching TRBD2 (5 bases). The CDR3 runs to 15 residues. The germline V gene encodes CDR1 SNHLY and CDR2 FYNNEI. Trimming removed 1 base from V and 9 bases from J, with 16 bases in between. This CDR3 reads CASSEERSPLGEQFF. The CDR3 DNA is TGTGCCAGCAGTGAAGAGCGGAGCCCGCTTGGTGAGCAGTTCTTC.

The chain combines TRBV6-5 with TRBJ2-1; 11 bases align to TRBD2. Germline loops: CDR1 MNHEY, CDR2 SVGAGI. The CDR3 is 16 amino acids. Germline trimming cut 4 bases from V and 6 bases from J; bases unmatched to any gene: 8. This chain's CDR3 is CASSFLAGGPGNEQFF. The CDR3 bases are TGTGCCAGCAGTTTTTTAGCGGGAGGGCCCGGCAATGAGCAGTTCTTC.

CDR3 sequence reads: CASSLQGTEAFF. CDR3 DNA sequence: TGTGCCAGCAGCTTACAGGGCACTGAAGCTTTCTTT. V and J are TRBV5-4 and TRBJ1-1; possible D gene TRBD1, 6 bases. With 2 bases removed from V and 4 bases from J, the gap between germline ends came to 6 bases. This CDR3 contains 12 residues. Germline V gene sequence: CDR1 SGHNT, CDR2 YYREEE (reference sequence).

J is TRBJ2-2 and V is TRBV7-9; possible D gene TRBD1, 5 bases. Trimming took 3 bases from V and 4 from J, leaving 12 bases between them. The germline gives CDR1 SEHNR, CDR2 FQNEAQ (reference sequence). This CDR3 has 15 amino acids. The CDR3 DNA reads as TGTGCCAGCAGCTTCTGGCAGGGATCCACCGGGGAGCTGTTTTTT. It codes for CASSFWQGSTGELFF.

The chain recombines TRBV3-1 (or the pseudogene TRBV3-2) with TRBJ2-1; TRBD2 agrees at 12 bases. CDR1 is LGHDT, CDR2 YNNKEL, per germline (reference sequence). Unmatched junction bases numbered 5, after V lost 0 bases and J lost 8 bases. CDR3 length equals 16 residues. The CDR3 nucleotides are TGTGCCAGCAGCCAAGATCTGGGACTAGCGGGTCATGAGCAGTTCTTC. This codes for CASSQDLGLAGHEQFF.

The V and J genes are TRBV6-5 and TRBJ1-1; D unclear. V dropped 6 bases and J dropped 3 bases, with 14 bases sitting between them. CDR1 and CDR2 from the germline V gene are MNHEY and SVGAGI. CDR3 length equals 14 residues. The CDR3 nucleotides read TGTGCCAGCAGGAGGGCGCTCGATCACACTGAAGCTTTCTTT. As protein: CASRRALDHTEAFF.

CDR3 nucleotides: TGTGCCAGCAGCTTCGTGGCGGGGCAAGAGACCCAGTACTTC. Translated, it gives CASSFVAGQETQYF. The V call is TRBV11-2, the J call TRBJ2-5, with D tentatively TRBD2 (6 bases). The germline V gene encodes CDR1 SGHAT and CDR2 FQNNGV. The CDR3 has 14 residues. Trimming shortened V by 3 bases and J by 2 bases, and 10 bases separated the two germline ends. The full variable domain, in which reference TRBV11-2 and TRBJ2-5 provide the parts outside the CDR3, is EAGVAQSPRYKIIEKRQSVAFWCNPISGHATLYWYQQILGQGPKLLIQFQNNGVVDDSQLPKDRFSAERLKGVDSTLKIQPAKLEDSAVYLCASSFVAGQETQYFGPGTRLLVL.

This clone occurred a few times. V gene TRBV28 combines with J gene TRBJ1-5; D unresolved. Germline CDR1 MDHEN, CDR2 SYDVKM. V dropped 1 base and J dropped 2 bases, with 6 bases sitting between them. CDR3 length equals 14 residues. The CDR3 bases are TGTGCCAGCAGTTTATTGTCCGGCAATCAGCCCCAGCATTTT. Amino acid sequence: CASSLLSGNQPQHF.

Points on this clone: Within the sample, other DNA sequences also encode this same CDR3. The genes are TRBV11-2 and TRBJ2-7; 10 bases agree with TRBD1. Trimming removed 3 bases from V and 2 bases from J; junction bases left unmatched: 4. The CDR3 is 15 amino acids. The germline CDR1 and CDR2 sequences are SGHAT and FQNNGV. Here the CDR3 reads CASSFRTGGTYEQYF. The DNA of the CDR3 is TGTGCCAGCAGCTTTAGGACAGGGGGAACCTACGAGCAGTACTTC.

The genes are TRBV7-2 and TRBJ2-3, with TRBD2 identical over 12 bases. J gave up 3 bases and V 5 bases, and 9 bases lay outside the gene matches. CDR1 and CDR2 from the germline V gene are SGHTA and FQGNSA. CDR3 length equals 17 residues. CDR3 residues: CASSPNGLAGLTDTQYF. The CDR3 DNA reads as TGTGCCAGCAGCCCTAACGGACTAGCGGGGTTAACAGATACGCAGTATTTT.

The chain recombines TRBV29-1 with TRBJ2-2; a possible D gene is TRBD1 (6 bases). Germline V lookup: CDR1 SQVTM, CDR2 ANQGSEA. Deletions cut 5 bases from V and 8 bases from J, with 12 bases between. The CDR3 covers 12 residues. DNA of the CDR3: TGCAGCGTTCGAGGGGGTAGTGGGGAGCTGTTTTTT. It encodes CSVRGGSGELFF.

V and J are TRBV28 and TRBJ1-4; the match to TRBD1 covers 7 bases. The CDR3 length is 14 residues. Trimming removed 7 bases from V and 6 bases from J; junction bases left unmatched: 8. CDR1 is MDHEN, CDR2 SYDVKM, per germline. For the CDR3, the DNA is TGTGCCAGCACCTACAGGGGAAAATATGAAAAACTGTTTTTT. Encoded protein: CASTYRGKYEKLFF.

The V gene is TRBV14, the J gene TRBJ1-1, with D hard to call. Looked up from germline, CDR1 is SGHDN and CDR2 is FVKESK. V lost 2 bases and J 1 base, leaving 8 bases between the germline ends. The CDR3 consists of 14 residues. This CDR3 is CASSQQVQNTEAFF. Here the CDR3 DNA reads TGTGCCAGCAGCCAACAGGTCCAGAACACTGAAGCTTTCTTT.